Reported below is one T cell receptor (beta chain). Its antigen is as yet unknown. This sample is drawn from a study of cytomegalovirus exposure and HLA in healthy donors. Findings and caveats of the study: Some V segments, including TRBV6-2 and TRBV6-3, were excluded as indistinguishable.

Primers for the PCR totalled 60 Vbeta and 13 Jbeta. Generated by immunoSEQ multiplex PCR, the TCRdb table keeps only in-frame clones and is missing some. The profile covers over 85,000 clones, with about three quarters appearing a single time and over 3% taken by the ten largest. CDR1 and CDR2 (germline): SGHAT, FQNNGV. V was pared by 0 bases and J by 4 bases, with 3 bases of the junction left unmatched. There are 14 residues in the CDR3. The TCR originated in a man aged 35 to 55 in good health and CMV-seronegative. The V gene is TRBV11-2, the J gene TRBJ2-7; 7 bases match TRBD2. Material: PBMCs. The CDR3 protein is CASSLDLGGYEQYF. CDR3 sequence (DNA): TGTGCCAGCAGCTTAGATCTGGGAGGGTACGAGCAGTACTTC.